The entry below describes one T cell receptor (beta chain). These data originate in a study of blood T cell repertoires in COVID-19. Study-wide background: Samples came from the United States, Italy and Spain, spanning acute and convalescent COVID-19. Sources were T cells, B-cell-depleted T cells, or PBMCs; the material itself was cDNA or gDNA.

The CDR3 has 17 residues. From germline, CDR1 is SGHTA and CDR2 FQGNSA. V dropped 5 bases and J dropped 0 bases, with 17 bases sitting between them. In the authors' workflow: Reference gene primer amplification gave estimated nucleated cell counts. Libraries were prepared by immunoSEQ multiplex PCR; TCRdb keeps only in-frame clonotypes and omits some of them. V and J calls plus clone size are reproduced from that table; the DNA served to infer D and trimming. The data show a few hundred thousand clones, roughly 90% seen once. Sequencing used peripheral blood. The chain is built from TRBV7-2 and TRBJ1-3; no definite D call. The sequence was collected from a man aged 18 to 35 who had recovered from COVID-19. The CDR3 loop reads CASSRGGKLASGNTIYF. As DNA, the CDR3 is TGTGCCAGCAGCCGCGGCGGGAAGCTCGCCTCTGGAAACACCATATATTTT.